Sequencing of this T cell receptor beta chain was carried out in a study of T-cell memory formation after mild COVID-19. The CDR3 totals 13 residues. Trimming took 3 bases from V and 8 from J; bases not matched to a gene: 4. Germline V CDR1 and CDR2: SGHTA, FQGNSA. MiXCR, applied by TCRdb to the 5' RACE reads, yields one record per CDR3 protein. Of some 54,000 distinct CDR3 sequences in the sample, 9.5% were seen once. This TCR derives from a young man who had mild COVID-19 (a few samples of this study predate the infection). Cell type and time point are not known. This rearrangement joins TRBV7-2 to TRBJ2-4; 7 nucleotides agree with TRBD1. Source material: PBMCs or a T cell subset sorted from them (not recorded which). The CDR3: CASSFNRGDIQYF. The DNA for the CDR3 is TGTGCCAGCAGCTTCAACAGGGGAGACATTCAGTACTTC.